The next 3 T cell receptor beta chains were all read from a single sample in a study of glioma-infiltrating T cells. Using RNA template, CDR3s of TCR alpha and beta were amplified with iRepertoire arm-PCR. Using its own MiXCR run on the multiplex PCR reads, TCRdb lists one record per CDR3 protein. Among fewer than 90,000 distinct CDR3 sequences listed, around a quarter were seen once. The sequenced sample was glioma tissue, nonneoplastic brain tissue, or PBMCs (not recorded which). The receptor source for this set is a human donor with low-grade glioma or glioblastoma, undergoing nonglioma brain surgery, or in good health (not recorded which).

This clonotype showed up many times. CDR3 sequence: CSARGGGASYEQYF. CDR3 bases: TGCAGTGCCCGGGGGGGAGGGGCCTCCTACGAGCAGTACTTC. The chain employs TRBV20-1 and TRBJ2-7; 8 bases fit TRBD2. Germline CDR1 and CDR2: DFQATT and SNEGSKA (reference sequence). The CDR3 runs to 14 residues. Losses at the gene ends were 6 bases for V and 0 bases for J; bases not matched to a gene: 7.

V gene TRBV7-9 combines with J gene TRBJ2-3, with D tentatively TRBD1 (6 bases). Between the trimmed V and J ends, which lost 5 bases and 0 bases, there was a span of 12 bases. The CDR3 consists of 15 residues. Germline CDR1 SEHNR, CDR2 FQNEAQ (reference sequence). The CDR3 nucleotides are TGTGCCAGCAGCCCCAGGGGCCCCAGCACAGATACGCAGTATTTT. Encoded protein: CASSPRGPSTDTQYF. Full variable domain (outside the CDR3, taken from reference TRBV7-9 and TRBJ2-3): DTGVSQNPRHKITKRGQNVTFRCDPISEHNRLYWYRQTLGQGPEFLTYFQNEAQLEKSRLLSDRFSAERPKGSFSTLEIQRTEQGDSAMYLCASSPRGPSTDTQYFGPGTRLTVL.

This clonotype has ten or more counts. The chain is built from TRBV11-2 and TRBJ1-1; 8 nucleotides align to TRBD1. CDR3 length: 15 amino acids. Trimming cost V 3 bases and J 6 bases; bases outside gene matches: 9. The V gene's germline CDR1 is SGHAT and CDR2 FQNNGV. CDR3 DNA: TGTGCCAGCAGCTTCCGCCGACAGGGGAGCGCTGAAGCTTTCTTT. Translation gives CASSFRRQGSAEAFF.